This T cell receptor (beta chain) was recovered during a study of blood T cell repertoires in COVID-19. For the study at large: The United States, Italy and Spain supplied acute and convalescent COVID-19 samples. T cells, B-cell-depleted T cells, or PBMCs supplied cDNA or gDNA.

Participants were aged about 18 to 90 years, lived in 25 or so US areas, and enrolled virtually. After removal of 4 bases from V and 5 bases from J, the junction contained 3 bases not matched to a gene. The CDR3 sequence is 15 residues long. Germline CDR1 reads ENHRY; CDR2 reads SYGVKD. In the original processing: Amplification of reference gene primers provided the estimated nucleated cell counts. Sequencing used immunoSEQ multiplex PCR; TCRdb keeps in-frame clones, though not all of them. For V, J and clone size, that table is used; D and trimming come from the DNA. In the table there are a few hundred thousand clones, approximately 85% of which are singletons.

The receptor's source is a man aged 25 to 45 who had recovered from COVID-19. The sequencing input was PBMCs or T cells enriched from blood (not recorded which). V usage is TRBV10-3 and J usage is TRBJ2-1; TRBD2 matches at 12 bases. CDR3 coding DNA: TGTGCCATCAGTGTTCTAGCGGGGGGGGACAATGAGCAGTTCTTC. This translates into CAISVLAGGDNEQFF.